The T cell receptor beta chain under discussion was sequenced for a study of T cells in Graves' hyperthyroidism and ophthalmopathy (dated by TCRdb to between 2018 and 2021). Concerning the study at large: Peripheral blood samples were taken at initial diagnosis, before any treatment was given. An independent validation cohort of around 19 hyperthyroidism patients and about 15 patients who later progressed to ophthalmopathy tested prospective prediction of ophthalmopathy. After sampling, hyperthyroidism patients received methimazole starting at 30 mg daily, and ophthalmopathy patients received high-dose intravenous methylprednisolone. The roughly 100 discovery patients were divided at random into training and test sets in a 7:3 ratio. Thyroid tissue and blood T-cell repertoires from more than five Graves' hyperthyroidism patients were also compared in the study. TCR V-J signatures able to tell the groups apart were searched for in a discovery cohort of 95 or so patients, of whom about 40 had Graves' ophthalmopathy and about 60 had stable Graves' hyperthyroidism. According to the paper, TCR Vbeta CDR3 sequencing was carried out on 135 peripheral blood samples, which came from fewer than 50 ophthalmopathy, under 85 hyperthyroidism and roughly 17 progressor patients.

About this clonotype: The antigen this receptor binds is unknown. The sample holds no much larger clone one base away, and base qualities are not on file.

V ends up 5 bases short and J 5 bases short, with an unmatched junction base count of 4. From its cysteine to its phenylalanine, the CDR3 spans 14 amino acids. Only the CDR3 portion is preserved as DNA: 42 bases, with reading frame beginning at the first base. A patient counted as having stable Graves' hyperthyroidism if no progression to ophthalmopathy occurred over 18 months of follow-up. Hyperthyroidism patients were newly diagnosed, had a disease duration of under 2 months, and were aged 18 to 65 years. Any patient with an uncontrolled infection, another autoimmune disease, pregnancy or lactation was excluded. Diagnoses were established on the basis of clinical symptoms, serum thyroxine and TRAb, thyroid ultrasound, and orbital computed tomography. PBMCs were isolated from approximately 10 ml of fresh peripheral blood by Ficoll-Paque density gradient centrifugation. Total RNA was extracted with Trizol reagent, and quality was checked on an Agilent 2100 Bioanalyzer.

Amplification of TCR beta CDR3 regions was carried out from RNA transcripts. The first round of RT-PCR for the TCR CDR3 was performed with the HTBI primer set and the Qiagen OneStep RT-PCR kit. The libraries were constructed in a second round of multiplex PCR and then size-selected and purified. The libraries were sequenced on an Illumina HiSeq2000 using paired-end 100 bp reads. On the authors' methods: SOAPnuke was used to process the raw data, with reads discarded if the reads contained adapters or uncalled bases, had a mean Phred below 15, or lacked an exact constant-primer or identifier match. High-quality paired reads were merged using COPE v1.2.5, and each unique nucleotide sequence was defined as a clonotype. MiTCR v1.1 was used to align the clonotypes against IMGT TRBV, TRBD and TRBJ reference segments. The analysis included only V-J combinations with a frequency above 0.0001, which together covered around 99% of the repertoires. The TCS score was defined as the ratio of F50 (clonal expansion) to E x V (chaos), calculated using BLOSUM62-based TCRdist between CDR3 peptides within each V-J. Welch's t-statistics and random forest reduced fewer than 600 V-J features to 10 to 15, which were used in a naive Bayes classifier (R e1071). The public reads were reanalyzed by TCRdb: fastp trimming at Q25, MiXCR alignment, in-frame beta chains only. Every CDR3 protein is listed once, alongside the most common genes and DNA of its rows. Clone size and V and J calls follow TCRdb, not the original study. Across this sample there are under 400,000 distinct CDR3 sequences, with over 15% seen only once. 33% of the sample is in the top ten clones.

Results the study describes overall, beyond this receptor: No statistical method was used to fix the sample size in advance, and group allocation was not hidden from the investigators. Blood samples also contained most of the expanded thyroid clonotypes (frequency above 0.001), which suggests that blood repertoires may reflect thyroid immune responses. Ophthalmopathy was separated from stable hyperthyroidism by a 13 V-J signature model, with around 90% sensitivity and 81% to 82% specificity obtained in cross-validation and 80%/75% obtained in testing. During validation, the model predicted progression to ophthalmopathy a median of about 5.9 months ahead of onset, with around 70% sensitivity and 72.22% specificity.

Material: blood. This TCR was sampled from a man aged 25-40 years with Graves' hyperthyroidism. This receptor chain uses TRBV12-3 or TRBV12-4 and TRBJ2-5; 11 junctional bases match TRBD2. The CDR3 region has the sequence CASSGTSGIETQYF. The DNA sequence follows: TGTGCCAGCAGTGGGACTAGCGGTATTGAGACCCAGTACTTC.